These 27 T cell receptor beta chains were all obtained from the same sample, sequenced in a study of chemoradiotherapy in HPV16-positive cancers. Method: immunoSEQ multiplex PCR; TCRdb's copy keeps in-frame clones and lacks some. This sample has approximately 15,000 clones, with over 70% found just once. The material was obtained from a patient who underwent chemoradiotherapy. Receptor source: a human donor with HPV-associated anogenital cancer.

This sequence joins TRBV29-1 and TRBJ1-5, with unresolved D. Germline CDR1 reads SQVTM; CDR2 reads ANQGSEA. Trimming stripped 6 bases from V and 4 bases from J, with 10 bases between. The CDR3 extends over 12 amino acids. The CDR3, as DNA: TGCAGCGTCGGAAACGCTAATCAGCCCCAGCATTTT. This sequence encodes CSVGNANQPQHF.

J is TRBJ1-6 and V is TRBV10-3; TRBD1 aligns across 8 bases. Per germline, CDR1 ENHRY and CDR2 SYGVKD. Unmatched junction bases numbered 4, after V lost 7 bases and J lost 8 bases. There are 13 residues in the CDR3. CDR3 sequence reads: CAITDRVDSPLHF. The CDR3 coding sequence is TGTGCCATCACGGACAGGGTGGATTCACCCCTCCACTTT.

V is TRBV5-1 and J is TRBJ2-6; tentatively, D is TRBD2 (6 bases). In germline, CDR1 is SGHRS, CDR2 YFSETQ. The V end lost 6 bases, the J end lost 2 bases, and 9 bases lay between the germline ends. This CDR3 contains 14 residues. The CDR3 region is CASNWGAGANVLTF. In DNA, the CDR3 is TGCGCCAGCAACTGGGGGGCTGGGGCCAACGTCCTGACTTTC.

The chain combines TRBV6-6 with TRBJ2-7; TRBD2 aligns across 7 bases. This CDR3 is 13 amino acids long. Germline assignment: CDR1 MNHNY and CDR2 SVGAGI (reference sequence). V was clipped by 5 bases and J by 2 bases; unmatched bases: 3. In nucleotides, the CDR3 is TGTGCCAGCAGTCCCCGGGGGGCCTACGAGCAGTACTTC. It is translated as CASSPRGAYEQYF.

The rearrangement uses TRBV7-8 and TRBJ2-3, with D tentatively TRBD1 or TRBD2 (5 bases each). The germline V gene has CDR1 SGHVS and CDR2 FQNEAQ. The CDR3 has 13 residues. V was cut by 2 bases and J by 6 bases, with 9 bases left in between. The CDR3 is CASSLPREDTQYF. The CDR3 bases are TGTGCCAGCAGCTTACCCAGGGAGGATACGCAGTATTTT.

This chain links TRBV7-3 with TRBJ2-2; TRBD2 might be the D (6 bases). V lost 2 bases, J lost 7 bases, and 14 bases lay in between. The germline V gene has CDR1 SGHTA and CDR2 FQGTGA. The CDR3 sequence is 15 residues long. The CDR3 region has the DNA TGTGCCAGCAGCTTAGGTTCCACGCGGGGCGGGGAGCTGTTTTTT. Encoded protein: CASSLGSTRGGELFF. The variable domain in full, with the rest retrieved from reference TRBV7-3 and TRBJ2-2, is GAGVSQTPSNKVTEKGKYVELRCDPISGHTALYWYRQSLGQGPEFLIYFQGTGAADDSGLPNDRFFAVRPEGSVSTLKIQRTERGDSAVYLCASSLGSTRGGELFFGEGSRLTVL.

V usage is TRBV9 and J usage is TRBJ2-2; the D gene could be TRBD1 or TRBD2 (5 bases each). The germline gives CDR1 SGDLS, CDR2 YYNGEE. The CDR3 runs 16 residues. V shed 3 bases and J shed 0 bases, with 12 bases lying between them. The CDR3 spells CASSAPGTANTGELFF. The CDR3 DNA sequence: TGTGCCAGCAGCGCCCCCGGGACGGCGAACACCGGGGAGCTGTTTTTT.

CDR3 nucleotide sequence: TGCGCCAGCAGCTCACGGACAGACAGCACAGATACGCAGTATTTT. Translated, it gives CASSSRTDSTDTQYF. This chain uses TRBV5-1 with TRBJ2-3, with D maybe TRBD1 (6 bases). CDR3 length: 15 amino acids. V was trimmed by 3 bases and J by 0 bases, leaving 11 bases between them. From germline, CDR1 is SGHRS and CDR2 YFSETQ.

The rearrangement joins TRBV7-6 to TRBJ2-3; 11 bases align to TRBD1. Per the germline V gene, CDR1 is SGHVS and CDR2 is FNYEAQ. The trim removed 2 bases at V and 3 bases at J, leaving 4 bases unmatched. The CDR3 sequence is 16 residues long. Here the CDR3 DNA reads TGTGCCAGCAGCTTATTCGGGACAGGGGGGACAGATACGCAGTATTTT. Translating gives CASSLFGTGGTDTQYF. The full variable domain, rest sourced from reference TRBV7-6 and TRBJ2-3, is GAGVSQSPRYKVTKRGQDVALRCDPISGHVSLYWYRQALGQGPEFLTYFNYEAQQDKSGLPNDRFSAERPEGSISTLTIQRTEQRDSAMYRCASSLFGTGGTDTQYFGPGTRLTVL.

The chain links TRBV6-6 to TRBJ2-1; 8 nucleotides match TRBD1. This CDR3 comprises 13 residues. CDR1 is MNHNY, CDR2 SVGAGI, per germline (reference sequence). Trimming at V came to 8 bases and at J to 3 bases, leaving 3 bases not matched to a gene. The CDR3 sequence is CASGQGNYNEQFF. CDR3 bases: TGTGCCAGCGGACAGGGTAACTACAATGAGCAGTTCTTC.

The chain recombines TRBV4-2 with TRBJ1-1; unclear D gene. V lost 0 bases and J 1 base, leaving 9 bases between the germline ends. There are 15 residues in the CDR3. Germline assignment: CDR1 LGHNA and CDR2 YNFKEQ. CDR3 sequence reads: CASSQELGENTEAFF. The CDR3 region has the DNA TGTGCCAGCAGCCAAGAGCTGGGTGAGAACACTGAAGCTTTCTTT.

The chain carries TRBV7-3 and TRBJ1-1, with D perhaps matching TRBD1 (6 bases). Germline-derived CDR1 and CDR2 are SGHTA and FQGTGA. V lost 5 bases, J lost 4 bases, and 26 bases lay in between. There are 18 residues in the CDR3. CDR3: CASSPPPLGGGRVTEAFF. CDR3 sequence (DNA): TGTGCCAGCAGCCCACCCCCATTGGGGGGCGGGAGGGTCACTGAAGCTTTCTTT.

This chain links TRBV15 with TRBJ2-1; D is perhaps TRBD2 (7 bases). Between the trimmed V and J ends, which lost 1 base and 7 bases, there was a span of 14 bases. The CDR3 covers 15 residues. CDR1 LNHNV and CDR2 YYDKDF come from the germline V gene (reference sequence). CDR3 nucleotides: TGTGCCACCAGCAGAGGGACTAGGGGGGGGAATGAGCAGTTCTTC. It encodes CATSRGTRGGNEQFF.

The V gene is TRBV28, the J gene TRBJ2-7, with D unclear. The length of the CDR3 is 11 residues. Looked up from germline, CDR1 is MDHEN and CDR2 is SYDVKM. Trimming removed 5 bases at V and 5 bases at J, with 7 bases between. The CDR3 bases are TGTGCCAGCAGTGGATATCACGAGCAGTACTTC. Protein product: CASSGYHEQYF.

J is TRBJ1-1 and V is TRBV2; D is ambiguous. This CDR3 has 14 amino acids. V lost 8 bases and J 1 base, leaving 14 bases between the germline ends. Germline V gene sequence: CDR1 SNHLY, CDR2 FYNNEI. The DNA for the CDR3 is TGTGCCAGCGGTTTGCGCATTTCGAACACTGAAGCTTTCTTT. Amino acid sequence: CASGLRISNTEAFF.

This clone appeared once. The chain employs TRBV6-5 and TRBJ1-2; D possibly corresponds to TRBD1 (6 bases). Germline-derived CDR1 and CDR2 are MNHEY and SVGAGI. Trimming cost V 6 bases and J 0 bases, with 8 bases left between them. The CDR3 is 13 residues long. The CDR3 coding sequence is TGTGCCAGCAGCAGGGGAGCTAACTATGGCTACACCTTC. Residues: CASSRGANYGYTF.

The chain combines TRBV5-1 with TRBJ1-3, with D possibly TRBD1 on 5 matching bases. The CDR3 is 16 amino acids. The germline gives CDR1 SGHRS, CDR2 YFSETQ. V was pared by 5 bases and J by 1 base, with 16 bases between. CDR3: CASSRDDSWSGNTIYF. DNA for the CDR3: TGCGCCAGCAGTAGAGACGACAGTTGGTCTGGAAACACCATATATTTT.

The sample holds one count of this clone. The rearrangement uses TRBV28 and TRBJ1-2; D is unresolved. CDR3 size: 12 residues. V lost 6 bases, J lost 3 bases, and 8 bases lay in between. Germline V gene lookup returns CDR1 MDHEN and CDR2 SYDVKM. The CDR3: CASSPGDYGYTF. The CDR3 DNA sequence: TGTGCCAGCAGCCCGGGAGACTATGGCTACACCTTC.

The chain joins TRBV19 to TRBJ2-7; TRBD1 aligns across 7 bases. The germline V gene encodes CDR1 LNHDA and CDR2 SQIVND (reference sequence). The CDR3 has 14 amino acids. The V and J ends lost 5 bases and 2 bases, in that order; junction bases with no gene match: 6. Here the CDR3 reads CASSPGGFAYEQYF. As DNA, the CDR3 is TGTGCCAGTAGTCCAGGGGGTTTCGCCTACGAGCAGTACTTC.

CDR3 nucleotide sequence: TGTGCCAGCAGTTACTTCGTCCCGGGACAGGGTTCACCCCTCCACTTT. Protein product: CASSYFVPGQGSPLHF. This rearrangement joins TRBV6-5 to TRBJ1-6; 9 bases are shared with TRBD1. The CDR3 spans 16 residues. V was clipped by 1 base and J by 9 bases; unmatched bases: 7. Germline V gene lookup returns CDR1 MNHEY and CDR2 SVGAGI.

V is TRBV7-2 and J is TRBJ1-5; D gene uncertain. The germline CDR1 and CDR2 sequences are SGHTA and FQGNSA. The CDR3 totals 14 residues. Between the trimmed V and J ends, which lost 5 bases and 6 bases, there was a span of 14 bases. CDR3 loop: CASSPSRSSQPQHF. CDR3 in DNA: TGTGCCAGCAGCCCTAGTCGGTCTAGTCAGCCCCAGCATTTT.

The V gene is TRBV19, the J gene TRBJ1-2; D is unresolved. The CDR3 sequence is 11 residues long. Germline V gene sequence: CDR1 LNHDA, CDR2 SQIVND (reference sequence). Trimming removed 6 bases at V and 2 bases at J, with 4 bases between. The CDR3 here is CASSRNYGYTF. As DNA, the CDR3 is TGTGCCAGTAGCCGGAACTATGGCTACACCTTC.

The rearrangement uses TRBV6-1 and TRBJ1-5; no reliable D call. The CDR3 covers 14 residues. Germline loops: CDR1 MNHNS, CDR2 SASEGT. Trimming shortened V by 3 bases and J by 2 bases, and 8 bases separated the two germline ends. CDR3 coding DNA: TGTGCCAGCAGTGATGTAGCAGGCAATCAGCCCCAGCATTTT. Translating it yields CASSDVAGNQPQHF.

The chain carries TRBV7-9 and TRBJ2-7, with a tentative D call TRBD1 (5 bases). This CDR3 contains 14 residues. V was pared by 4 bases and J by 4 bases, with 14 bases between. The V gene's germline CDR1 is SEHNR and CDR2 FQNEAQ (reference sequence). CDR3 coding DNA: TGTGCCAGCAGCTCAGCTAGACAGAGATACGAGCAGTACTTC. This encodes CASSSARQRYEQYF.

This chain uses TRBV11-1 with TRBJ1-1; possible D gene TRBD1, 5 bases. The length of the CDR3 is 13 residues. Per germline, CDR1 SGHAT and CDR2 FQDESV (reference sequence). The V and J ends lost 5 bases and 2 bases respectively, with 9 bases between them. CDR3 region: CASSTRDNTEAFF. In nucleotides, the CDR3 is TGTGCCAGCAGCACCCGGGACAACACTGAAGCTTTCTTT.

V is TRBV11-2 and J is TRBJ2-5, with D possibly matching TRBD1 (6 bases). The CDR3 is made up of 17 amino acids. Germline CDR1 reads SGHAT; CDR2 reads FQNNGV. V shed 1 base and J shed 1 base, with 16 bases lying between them. The CDR3 DNA is TGTGCCAGCAGCTTAGTGGGGTCAGGGGCCCTCCAAGAGACCCAGTACTTC. It is translated as CASSLVGSGALQETQYF.

The chain recombines TRBV7-2 with TRBJ1-2; 9 nucleotides line up with TRBD1. Trimming took 0 bases from V and 8 from J; bases not matched to a gene: 7. CDR3 length equals 15 residues. Germline-derived CDR1 and CDR2 are SGHTA and FQGNSA. The CDR3: CASSLARQGDRGYTF. CDR3 nucleotide sequence: TGTGCCAGCAGCTTAGCGCGACAGGGGGACAGGGGCTACACCTTC.